Listed below are T cell receptor beta chains from one sample, sequenced in a study of OX40 agonist ivuxolimab in advanced cancers. Sequencing was performed with immunoSEQ multiplex PCR; in TCRdb, only in-frame clones are kept and a portion is missing. The table lists about 45,000 clones, more than 80% of them singletons. The sequencing here drew on CD4+ or CD8+ T cells sorted from blood, taken in a trial of the OX40 agonist ivuxolimab. These receptors were taken from an adult with an advanced solid tumor such as melanoma, head and neck, liver or kidney cancer. The CDR3 runs from the conserved cysteine through the conserved F or W. A clone size is listed for some rows: how often the clone was seen (once, few, many), or a class if it is expanded.

j_gene,abundance,v_gene,CDR3aa
TRBJ2-3,.,TRBV28,CASNGLAGGISTDTQYF
TRBJ1-3,.,TRBV19,CASSINRGRIGNTIYF
TRBJ2-1,few,TRBV2,CASSEALGAPYNEQFF
TRBJ2-1,medium-sized,TRBV28,CASTDQGGARNEQFF
TRBJ2-7,.,TRBV27,CASSLAGQLYEQYF
TRBJ1-1,.,TRBV28,CASSPGRLLFYEAFF
TRBJ2-7,.,TRBV7-8,CASSFIPGRSSYEQYF
TRBJ1-4,once,TRBV9,CASSASGATNEKLFF
TRBJ1-1,.,TRBV6-5,CASRVGPEAFF
TRBJ1-3,.,TRBV28,CASSLQISGNTIYF
TRBJ1-6,few,TRBV6-6,CASSYAAAYNSPLHF
TRBJ2-3,.,TRBV11-1,CASSFPPFSTDTQYF
TRBJ1-6,.,TRBV6-5,CASSQTGGGDSPLHF
TRBJ2-1,.,TRBV29-1,CSVDGLAGLGQFF
TRBJ2-1,.,TRBV11-1,CASSRGVSGYNEQFF
TRBJ2-3,.,TRBV30,CAWSVTDTQYF
TRBJ2-7,.,TRBV7-9,CASSSPGQSYEQYF
TRBJ2-7,.,TRBV4-3,CASSQWQGYEQYF
TRBJ1-3,.,TRBV4-1,CASSQTTGDTGNTIYF
TRBJ2-1,once,TRBV19,CASSIIQSSYNEQFF
TRBJ2-1,.,TRBV6-4,CASSSGAQEGDEQFF
TRBJ1-2,.,TRBV28,CASSLPRTDGYTF
TRBJ1-1,.,TRBV7-9,CASSLIGTANTEAFF
TRBJ2-1,few,TRBV9,CASSLTAGDYNEQFF
TRBJ1-1,.,TRBV7-9,CASTQGTEAFF
TRBJ1-1,.,TRBV6-5,CASSYGGNTEAFF
TRBJ2-7,.,TRBV7-9,CASKAGADEQYF
TRBJ2-7,.,TRBV27,CASSLSDAGGIYEQYF
TRBJ1-2,.,TRBV20-1,CSARVRGGYTF
TRBJ2-7,.,TRBV19,CASRAASYEQYF
TRBJ2-7,.,TRBV27,CASSRGGTFSTPYEQYF
TRBJ1-1,.,TRBV4-1,CASSQDTYGTEAFF
TRBJ1-5,few,TRBV19,CASSIRREARQPQHF
TRBJ1-6,.,TRBV4-1,CASSRGVESYNSPLHF
TRBJ2-5,.,TRBV28,CASSSPRQELEETQYF
TRBJ1-4,.,TRBV4-1,CASSERTLSNEKLFF
TRBJ2-1,.,TRBV7-9,CASLYGGEDNEQFF
TRBJ1-5,.,TRBV28,CASSPAFQPQHF
TRBJ2-7,.,TRBV14,CASSRTFYEQYF
TRBJ2-4,.,TRBV28,CASSLRITGPEYF
TRBJ1-1,.,TRBV28,CASSLSRHGVTEAFF
TRBJ2-2,.,TRBV19,CASSIWSSTGELFF